The rows below give T cell receptor beta chains drawn from one sample of a study of cytomegalovirus exposure and HLA in healthy donors. The assay was immunoSEQ multiplex PCR, and TCRdb's table has in-frame clones only and misses some. This repertoire shows some 130,000 clones, roughly 78% found once; its top ten account for 4% to 5.5%. Sample: PBMCs. Every receptor here comes from a man younger than 45 in good health. The CDR3 runs from the conserved cysteine through the conserved F or W. The D gene is left open where the match is weak. Only part of the rows carry a size: once, few, many, or a class if the clone is expanded.

DNA,CDR3,D,V,size,J
TGTGCCAGCAGTTTTGACAGAATCACTAGCACAGATACGCAGTATTTT,CASSFDRITSTDTQYF,.,TRBV27,.,TRBJ2-3
TGTGCCAGCAGTGGGCAGGGGGTTTACGAGCAGTACTTC,CASSGQGVYEQYF,TRBD1,TRBV5-6,.,TRBJ2-7
TGTGCCAGCCGGACAGGGAGACTTAAGCCCCAGCATTTT,CASRTGRLKPQHF,TRBD1,TRBV28,.,TRBJ1-5
TGTGCCACCAGCAGAGATAGGACGGGGGGGGAGACCCAGTACTTC,CATSRDRTGGETQYF,TRBD2,TRBV15,.,TRBJ2-5
TGTGCCAGCACTCGTCAGGGACAGGGGGATAACTATGGCTACACCTTC,CASTRQGQGDNYGYTF,TRBD1,TRBV19,.,TRBJ1-2
TGTGCCAGCAGTTACTCGTTAGCGGGAGCATATAATGAGCAGTTCTTC,CASSYSLAGAYNEQFF,TRBD2,TRBV6-5,few,TRBJ2-1
TGTGCCAGCATGCGCCCGAGCTCCTACAATGAGCAGTTCTTC,CASMRPSSYNEQFF,.,TRBV11-1,.,TRBJ2-1
TGTGCCAGCAGTTGGCCAGGAGGGGTGTCTGGAAACACCATATATTTT,CASSWPGGVSGNTIYF,.,TRBV28,once,TRBJ1-3
TGCGCCAGCAGCCGACGTAGAGAGGTCAAAAACAATGAGCAGTTCTTC,CASSRRREVKNNEQFF,.,TRBV4-1,once,TRBJ2-1
TGTGCCAGTAGTATGCCTAGCGGGAGGTCCTACGAGCAGTACTTC,CASSMPSGRSYEQYF,TRBD2,TRBV19,.,TRBJ2-7
TGTGCCAGCAGTTCGGCCGGGTCCCCCGCCTACGAGCAGTACTTC,CASSSAGSPAYEQYF,.,TRBV5-4,few,TRBJ2-7
TGTGCCAGCCTAAGGTGGGGAGGAGATAGCAATCAGCCCCAGCATTTT,CASLRWGGDSNQPQHF,.,TRBV19,.,TRBJ1-5
TGTGCCAGTACTATTACAGTTAGCAATCAGCCCCAGCATTTT,CASTITVSNQPQHF,.,TRBV19,.,TRBJ1-5
TGTGCCAGCATACAGGGGGGCTCCTACAATGAGCAGTTCTTC,CASIQGGSYNEQFF,TRBD1,TRBV28,.,TRBJ2-1
TGTGCCAGCACCCCGAGGGGGACAGGGGGTCACGAGCAGTACTTC,CASTPRGTGGHEQYF,TRBD1,TRBV27,.,TRBJ2-7
TGTGCCAGCAGCTCCGGGACAGTGCCTGGGGCCAACGTCCTGACTTTC,CASSSGTVPGANVLTF,TRBD1,TRBV5-8,once,TRBJ2-6
TGTGCCAGCCCGCCCACAACTAGTTCCGAGCAGTACTTC,CASPPTTSSEQYF,.,TRBV18,.,TRBJ2-7
TGTGCCAGCAGCGTACTGGACTCTCCCACAGATACGCAGTATTTT,CASSVLDSPTDTQYF,.,TRBV9,.,TRBJ2-3
TGTGCCAGCAGCCACGGGAGGGTAGCTGAGACCCAGTACTTC,CASSHGRVAETQYF,TRBD2,TRBV11-3,once,TRBJ2-5
TGTGCCACCTTAGGTAAATTAGCGGGTGAGCAGTTCTTC,CATLGKLAGEQFF,TRBD2,TRBV15,.,TRBJ2-1
TGTGCCAGCAGCTTAAACGGGGGGACGTACAATGAGCAGTTCTTC,CASSLNGGTYNEQFF,TRBD2,TRBV7-3,.,TRBJ2-1
TGCAGCGTTGAAGGAGGGACAGGGATGAACACTGAAGCTTTCTTT,CSVEGGTGMNTEAFF,TRBD1,TRBV29-1,.,TRBJ1-1
TGTGCCAGCAGTGTGGGGGGGAGTGGTCGCGAGCAGTACTTC,CASSVGGSGREQYF,TRBD2,TRBV2,.,TRBJ2-7
TGCGCCAGCAGCTTGGCAGGCACTGACTACGAGCAGTACTTC,CASSLAGTDYEQYF,.,TRBV5-1,few,TRBJ2-7
TGTGCCAGCAGCTTTGGTAGCGGTTGGGCCGGGGAGCTGTTTTTT,CASSFGSGWAGELFF,.,TRBV7-6,.,TRBJ2-2
TGTGCCAGCAGCGTATCGGCGGGAGGGCCTGATACGCAGTATTTT,CASSVSAGGPDTQYF,TRBD2,TRBV9,.,TRBJ2-3
TGTGCCAGCAGCTTCGACACCATGAACACTGAAGCTTTCTTT,CASSFDTMNTEAFF,.,TRBV7-9,.,TRBJ1-1
TGCGCCAGCAGCCAAGATAGGGGGGGAAGTGGCTCCTACAATGAGCAGTTCTTC,CASSQDRGGSGSYNEQFF,.,TRBV4-3,once,TRBJ2-1
TGTGCCAGCTCCTCAGACAGGGTACCAGATACGCAGTATTTT,CASSSDRVPDTQYF,TRBD1,TRBV6-1,.,TRBJ2-3
TGTGCCAGCAGACCCGACAGGGGACCCTCCAACGAGCAGTACTTC,CASRPDRGPSNEQYF,TRBD1,TRBV6-5,.,TRBJ2-7
TGTGCCAGCAGCACCGAGTCCCCGGGTGCCTACAATGAGCAGTTCTTC,CASSTESPGAYNEQFF,.,TRBV7-6,.,TRBJ2-1
TGTGCCAGCAGCGTCGTTAACTACGAGCAGTACTTC,CASSVVNYEQYF,.,TRBV7-9,.,TRBJ2-7
TGCGCCAGCAGACCGGGACAGGGCCTCTCTGGAAACACCATATATTTT,CASRPGQGLSGNTIYF,TRBD1,TRBV5-1,.,TRBJ1-3
TGCGCCAGCAGCCAAAGGGGACTAGCAGTTGATACGCAGTATTTT,CASSQRGLAVDTQYF,TRBD2,TRBV4-1,few,TRBJ2-3
TGTGCCAGCAGGACCTCTGGGCGGGCGACAAATGAGCAGTTCTTC,CASRTSGRATNEQFF,.,TRBV7-9,.,TRBJ2-1
TGTGCCAGCAGCGTAGGGGGTCGGGCGGGGTCAGATACGCAGTATTTT,CASSVGGRAGSDTQYF,.,TRBV9,.,TRBJ2-3
TGTGCCAGCAGTGAGACCGGGGTGGGAGATACGCAGTATTTT,CASSETGVGDTQYF,.,TRBV2,.,TRBJ2-3
TGTGCCAGCAGCGGGGAGGGTTGTGATGGCTACACCTTC,CASSGEGCDGYTF,.,TRBV12-1,.,TRBJ1-2
TGTGCCAGCAGTTTCCTGACAGGGCCGTACGAGCAGTACTTC,CASSFLTGPYEQYF,TRBD1,TRBV6-5,.,TRBJ2-7
TGTGCCAGCAGTTTCGGGGCCCCCACAGGGAATTCACCCCTCCACTTT,CASSFGAPTGNSPLHF,.,TRBV28,.,TRBJ1-6
TGTGCCAGTAGTCTCGGCAATCAGCCCCAGCATTTT,CASSLGNQPQHF,.,TRBV19,.,TRBJ1-5
TGTGCCAGCAGCCTATCCGGGACAGGCCCCTACGAGCAGTACTTC,CASSLSGTGPYEQYF,TRBD1,TRBV7-3,.,TRBJ2-7
TGTGCCAGCAGCTCCCCCCGGGGATCCTACGAGCAGTACTTC,CASSSPRGSYEQYF,.,TRBV7-9,few,TRBJ2-7
TGTGCCAGCAGCATCTTGAGACTAAGGGCTCCGATTAGCTCCTATAATTCACCCCTCCACTTT,CASSILRLRAPISSYNSPLHF,.,TRBV21-1,.,TRBJ1-6
TGTGCCAGCAGCTTTTCGGGCTCCTACAATGAGCAGTTCTTC,CASSFSGSYNEQFF,.,TRBV11-3,.,TRBJ2-1
TGCGCCAGCAGCTTGGAGGGACAGGATTACAATGAGCAGTTCTTC,CASSLEGQDYNEQFF,TRBD1,TRBV5-1,.,TRBJ2-1
TGTGCCACCACACCTCAGCGGGGCCTAAGATACGAGCAGTACTTC,CATTPQRGLRYEQYF,TRBD2,TRBV28,once,TRBJ2-7
TGTGCCAGCAGCGGGACAGGGGGGTATGGCTACACCTTC,CASSGTGGYGYTF,TRBD1,TRBV7-3,.,TRBJ1-2
TGTGCCAGCAGCCCTAGCTTGAATCAGCCCCAGCATTTT,CASSPSLNQPQHF,.,TRBV11-1,.,TRBJ1-5
TGCAGCGTTGAAGGGCAAAAAGGGACTAGCGGGGACAATGAGCAGTTCTTC,CSVEGQKGTSGDNEQFF,TRBD2,TRBV29-1,.,TRBJ2-1
TGTGCCAGCAGCCGAATTTACACACCCGGGGAGCTGTTTTTT,CASSRIYTPGELFF,.,TRBV5-4,.,TRBJ2-2
TGTGCCAGCAGCTTAGGGACTAGCGGTAGCACAGATACGCAGTATTTT,CASSLGTSGSTDTQYF,TRBD2,TRBV7-3,.,TRBJ2-3
TGTGCCAGCAGCCCACCGGGACAAACCTACGAGCAGTACTTC,CASSPPGQTYEQYF,.,TRBV7-9,few,TRBJ2-7